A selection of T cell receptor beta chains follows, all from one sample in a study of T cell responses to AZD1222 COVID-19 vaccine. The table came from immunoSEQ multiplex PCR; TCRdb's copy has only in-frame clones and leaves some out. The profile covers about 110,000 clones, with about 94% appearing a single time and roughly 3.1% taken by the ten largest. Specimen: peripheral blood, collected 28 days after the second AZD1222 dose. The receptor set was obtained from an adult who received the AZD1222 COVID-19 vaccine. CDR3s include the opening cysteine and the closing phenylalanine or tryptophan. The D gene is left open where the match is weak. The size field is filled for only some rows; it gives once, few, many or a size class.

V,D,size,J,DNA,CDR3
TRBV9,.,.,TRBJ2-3,TGTGCCAGCAGCGTAGACGGAGATACGCAGTATTTT,CASSVDGDTQYF
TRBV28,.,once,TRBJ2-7,TGTGCCAGCAGCTCAAACAGGGGGGGCTCCTACGAGCAGTACTTC,CASSSNRGGSYEQYF
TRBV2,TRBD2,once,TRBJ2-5,TGTGCCAGCATATCCGGACTAGCGCCCCTCCGGGAGACCCAGTACTTC,CASISGLAPLRETQYF
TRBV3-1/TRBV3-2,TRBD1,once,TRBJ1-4,TGTGCCAGCAGCCTCGGGACAGGGGGCAATGAAAAACTGTTTTTT,CASSLGTGGNEKLFF
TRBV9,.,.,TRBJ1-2,TGTGCCAGCAGCGTAGTTTCGGCCAGGGACAACTATGGCTACACCTTC,CASSVVSARDNYGYTF
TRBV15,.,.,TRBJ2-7,TGTGCCACCAGCAGAGATTCGGGACTCTATGCGGGTTACGAGCAGTACTTC,CATSRDSGLYAGYEQYF
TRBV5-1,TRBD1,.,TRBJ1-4,TGCGCCAGCAGCCAGGGACAGGGGGCGGAAAAACTGTTTTTT,CASSQGQGAEKLFF
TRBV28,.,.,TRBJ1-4,TGTGCCAGCAGACCCAATAAGGACTCTGGATGGGAAGGAAAACTGTTTTTT,CASRPNKDSGWEGKLFF
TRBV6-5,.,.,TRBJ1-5,TGTGCCAGCAGTTACTCGATCTCGGTTCAGCCCCAGCATTTT,CASSYSISVQPQHF
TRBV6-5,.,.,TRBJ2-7,TGTGCCAGCAGTCCGGCCGGGGTCCGCGGGCAGTACTTC,CASSPAGVRGQYF
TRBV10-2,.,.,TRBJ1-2,TGCGCCAGCAGTGAGTCGTCAGAGGGAGAGGCCTATGGCTACACCTTC,CASSESSEGEAYGYTF
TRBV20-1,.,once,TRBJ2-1,TGCAGTGCCAACTACAATGAGCAGTTCTTC,CSANYNEQFF
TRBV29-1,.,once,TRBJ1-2,TGCAGCGTTGCCCGGGGGGCTAAGGATGGCTACACCTTC,CSVARGAKDGYTF
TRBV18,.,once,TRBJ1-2,TGTGCCAGCTCACCACCAATAACAGGCCTATATGGCTACACCTTC,CASSPPITGLYGYTF
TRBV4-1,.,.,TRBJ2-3,TGCGCCAGCAGCCAAGGGGGGGCCTCTTCCACAGATACGCAGTATTTT,CASSQGGASSTDTQYF
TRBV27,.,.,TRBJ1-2,TGTGCCAGCAGTTCCTGGACAGCCGATGGCTACACCTTC,CASSSWTADGYTF
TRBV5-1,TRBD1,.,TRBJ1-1,TGCGCCAGCAGCGTCGACATCCGGGACAGGGGGCGAGGGACTGAAGCTTTCTTT,CASSVDIRDRGRGTEAFF
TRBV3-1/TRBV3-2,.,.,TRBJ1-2,TGTGCCAGCAGCTACCTCGGAAACGACTATGGCTACACCTTC,CASSYLGNDYGYTF
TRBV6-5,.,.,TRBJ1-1,TGTGCCAGCACCAACGGGGAAGGCACTGAAGCTTTCTTT,CASTNGEGTEAFF
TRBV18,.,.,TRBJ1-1,TGTGCCAGCTCACCAGCCGACAGGTGGCCAGCTTTCTTT,CASSPADRWPAFF
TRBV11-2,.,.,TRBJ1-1,TGTGCCAGCAGCCCTCGGACAAGTGAAGCTTTCTTT,CASSPRTSEAFF
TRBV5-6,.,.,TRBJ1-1,TGTGCCAGCAGCTTTCGTCCTTCGGACACTGAAGCTTTCTTT,CASSFRPSDTEAFF
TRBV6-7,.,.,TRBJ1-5,TGTGCCAGCAGTTACGTAGGAAATAGCAATCAGCCCCAGCATTTT,CASSYVGNSNQPQHF